This TCR beta chain is from a study of blood T cell repertoires in COVID-19. Study at large: The samples span acute and convalescent COVID-19 from the United States, Italy and Spain. T cells, B-cell-depleted T cells, or PBMCs provided the cDNA or gDNA that served as material.

Trimming left V 5 bases short and J 0 bases short, with 24 bases between. The CDR3 runs 19 residues. Germline V gene lookup returns CDR1 SGHDT and CDR2 YYEEEE. Original processing notes: Researchers report that nucleated cell counts were estimated from reference gene primer amplification. The protocol was immunoSEQ multiplex PCR, while the TCRdb copy is restricted to in-frame clones and leaves out a portion. V, J and clone size are taken as reported in that table, and D and trimming were inferred from the DNA itself. The data hold about 190,000 clones, with roughly 86% observed a single time. The receptor comes from a woman aged 70-85 years with active or convalescent COVID-19. The material sequenced was peripheral blood. The rearrangement uses TRBV5-6 and TRBJ2-4, with D possibly being TRBD2 (5 bases). DNA of the CDR3: TGTGCCAGCAGGCGTTACTTGCCAGCGGACGCTTCAGCCAAAAACATTCAGTACTTC. Its translation is CASRRYLPADASAKNIQYF.